These 21 T cell receptor beta chains came from one sample sequenced in a study of T cell responses to AZD1222 COVID-19 vaccine. TCRdb's table, derived via immunoSEQ multiplex PCR, lists solely in-frame clones and lacks some. The table includes over 120,000 clones, about 90% detected once. Sequences were derived from peripheral blood, sampled 28 days after the second AZD1222 dose. These receptors were collected from an adult who received the AZD1222 COVID-19 vaccine.

The chain uses TRBV19 and TRBJ2-1, with 8 positions matching TRBD2. Losses at the gene ends were 5 bases for V and 0 bases for J; bases not matched to a gene: 3. This CDR3 spans 15 amino acids. The germline V gene has CDR1 LNHDA and CDR2 SQIVND (reference sequence). The CDR3 nucleotides read TGTGCCAGTAGTCCTGGGACTAGCTCCTACAATGAGCAGTTCTTC. Translation: CASSPGTSSYNEQFF.

The V and J genes are TRBV24-1 and TRBJ2-3, with 8 positions matching TRBD1. The CDR3 runs to 16 residues. V was pared by 9 bases and J by 4 bases, with 14 bases of the junction left unmatched. Per the germline V gene, CDR1 is KGHDR and CDR2 is SFDVKD. For the CDR3, the DNA is TGTGCCACCTCTCGACGAGGACAGGGTTCGGCAGATACGCAGTATTTT. This translates into CATSRRGQGSADTQYF.

In DNA, the CDR3 is TGTGCCAGCAGCCAAGATCTAGTCCTAGCGAACTTAAGCTCCTACGAGCAGTACTTC. Translation: CASSQDLVLANLSSYEQYF. This chain links TRBV3-1 (or the pseudogene TRBV3-2) with TRBJ2-7; tentative D call: TRBD2 (6 bases). The ends were cut back, 0 bases at V and 0 bases at J, with 21 bases in the middle. Germline loops: CDR1 LGHDT, CDR2 YNNKEL (reference sequence). The CDR3 extends over 19 amino acids.

The rearrangement joins TRBV19 to TRBJ2-3, with D maybe TRBD2 (5 bases). This CDR3 region has 15 residues. The ends were cut back, 3 bases at V and 8 bases at J, with 18 bases in the middle. The germline gives CDR1 LNHDA, CDR2 SQIVND (reference sequence). Here the CDR3 DNA reads TGTGCCAGTAGTATCGGCGGACGTTACGGAGGTACGCAGTATTTT. As protein: CASSIGGRYGGTQYF. Full variable domain (remainder filled in from reference TRBV19 and TRBJ2-3): DGGITQSPKYLFRKEGQNVTLSCEQNLNHDAMYWYRQDPGQGLRLIYYSQIVNDFQKGDIAEGYSVSREKKESFPLTVTSAQKNPTAFYLCASSIGGRYGGTQYFGPGTRLTVL.

This sequence joins TRBV28 and TRBJ1-5; 9 bases agree with TRBD1. Trimming at V came to 6 bases and at J to 6 bases, leaving 9 bases not matched to a gene. There are 15 residues in the CDR3. CDR1 and CDR2 from the germline V gene are MDHEN and SYDVKM. CDR3 in DNA: TGTGCCAGCAGCACGGGACAGGGAGGAAGTCAGCCCCAGCATTTT. Amino acid sequence: CASSTGQGGSQPQHF.

The CDR3 spells CASSGLAQGEQFF. The CDR3 nucleotides are TGTGCCTCTTCGGGACTAGCGCAGGGGGAGCAGTTCTTC. The chain combines TRBV24-1 with TRBJ2-1, with 10 bases identical to TRBD2. V shed 12 bases and J 10 bases; nucleotides not matched to a gene: 11. Germline loops: CDR1 KGHDR, CDR2 SFDVKD. This CDR3 has 13 residues.

The rearrangement uses TRBV5-6 and TRBJ2-3; 9 bases align to TRBD2. CDR3 size: 16 residues. J lost 4 bases, V lost 4 bases, and 10 bases had no gene match. CDR1 and CDR2 from the germline V gene are SGHDT and YYEEEE. The CDR3: CASSPGAGGTPDTQYF. CDR3 coding DNA: TGTGCCAGCAGCCCAGGGGCGGGAGGGACCCCAGATACGCAGTATTTT.

V and J are TRBV7-3 and TRBJ1-2; the D is unclear. CDR1 SGHTA and CDR2 FQGTGA come from the germline V gene. V shed 1 base and J shed 6 bases, with 9 bases lying between them. CDR3 length: 13 amino acids. The CDR3 region is CASSLKGGDGYTF. CDR3 DNA: TGTGCCAGCAGCTTAAAGGGAGGCGATGGCTACACCTTC. The entire variable domain, with the rest obtained from reference TRBV7-3 and TRBJ1-2, is as follows: GAGVSQTPSNKVTEKGKYVELRCDPISGHTALYWYRQSLGQGPEFLIYFQGTGAADDSGLPNDRFFAVRPEGSVSTLKIQRTERGDSAVYLCASSLKGGDGYTFGSGTRLTVV.

V and J are TRBV5-1 and TRBJ2-2; the D gene could be TRBD1 or TRBD2 (5 bases each). The CDR3 loop spans 15 amino acids. V lost 6 bases and J lost 6, with 18 bases in between. Germline V lookup: CDR1 SGHRS, CDR2 YFSETQ. The CDR3 spells CASTPTGTRAGELFF. CDR3 in DNA: TGCGCCAGCACCCCAACCGGGACCCGGGCCGGGGAGCTGTTTTTT.

The chain joins TRBV12-5 to TRBJ2-7; 8 bases line up with TRBD1. Germline CDR1 is LGHNT and CDR2 is FRNRAP. The CDR3 is 14 amino acids. Germline trimming cut 1 base from V and 5 bases from J; bases unmatched to any gene: 4. For the CDR3, the DNA is TGTGCTAGTGGTTTGGAGGACAGGGCCCACGAGCAGTACTTC. Translating it yields CASGLEDRAHEQYF.

The chain links TRBV6-5 to TRBJ2-7; 7 bases fit TRBD2. Germline V gene lookup returns CDR1 MNHEY and CDR2 SVGAGI. J gave up 4 bases and V 6 bases, and 12 bases lay outside the gene matches. The CDR3 totals 15 residues. The CDR3 region is CASRPPRLADYEQYF. The DNA of the CDR3 is TGTGCCAGCAGACCTCCGAGACTAGCTGATTACGAGCAGTACTTC.

The chain links TRBV20-1 to TRBJ1-2, with unresolved D. This CDR3 is 11 amino acids long. Trimming shortened V by 4 bases and J by 6 bases, and 9 bases separated the two germline ends. The germline V gene has CDR1 DFQATT and CDR2 SNEGSKA (reference sequence). CDR3 protein: CSAIQANGYTF. The CDR3, as DNA: TGCAGTGCTATTCAGGCTAATGGCTACACCTTC.

The chain carries TRBV6-2 or TRBV6-3 and TRBJ1-2, with 7 positions matching TRBD1. The CDR3 has 16 residues. Germline V gene lookup returns CDR1 MNHEY and CDR2 SVGEGT. The V and J ends lost 6 bases and 6 bases, in that order; junction bases with no gene match: 16. CDR3 in amino acids: CASSNPAFTGANGYTF. For the CDR3, the DNA is TGTGCCAGCAGCAATCCAGCGTTCACAGGGGCGAATGGCTACACCTTC.

This chain joins TRBV5-1 and TRBJ2-7, with D possibly TRBD1 on 5 matching bases. The V and J ends lost 0 bases and 5 bases respectively, with 12 bases between them. Germline V gene data show CDR1 as SGHRS and CDR2 as YFSETQ. The CDR3 spans 14 residues. CDR3 protein: CASSLVPGYNEQYF. The CDR3 DNA reads as TGCGCCAGCAGCTTGGTGCCAGGGTACAACGAGCAGTACTTC.

The chain joins TRBV7-8 to TRBJ2-1; D not certain. V was clipped by 2 bases and J by 6 bases, with 11 bases between them. The CDR3 is 14 amino acids. Germline-derived CDR1 and CDR2 are SGHVS and FQNEAQ. This chain's CDR3 is CASSLNLHFNEQFF. The CDR3 nucleotides are TGTGCCAGCAGCTTAAACTTGCATTTCAATGAGCAGTTCTTC.

As regards this clone: Other DNA sequences within the sample encode an identical CDR3. The rearrangement joins TRBV6-2 or TRBV6-3 to TRBJ1-5; the D gene is possibly TRBD1 (5 bases). The germline gives CDR1 MNHEY, CDR2 SVGEGT. This CDR3 is 16 amino acids long. V shed 2 bases and J shed 4 bases, with 15 bases lying between them. DNA of the CDR3: TGTGCCAGCAGTTACGGCCAGGGATCCCCTAATCAGCCCCAGCATTTT. Protein: CASSYGQGSPNQPQHF.

The rearrangement links TRBV15 to TRBJ2-7, with TRBD2 identical over 7 bases. Germline values: CDR1 LNHNV, CDR2 YYDKDF (reference sequence). The CDR3 consists of 13 residues. Trimming at V came to 0 bases and at J to 6 bases, leaving 2 bases not matched to a gene. The CDR3: CATSRERTSEQYF. The CDR3 bases are TGTGCCACCAGCAGAGAGCGGACTAGCGAGCAGTACTTC.

The chain recombines TRBV5-1 with TRBJ2-3, with TRBD2 matching over 14 bases. Per germline, CDR1 SGHRS and CDR2 YFSETQ. Germline trimming cut 1 base from V and 4 bases from J; bases unmatched to any gene: 5. CDR3 length: 17 residues. CDR3 sequence reads: CASSLIRLAGGPDTQYF. The CDR3 DNA sequence: TGCGCCAGCAGCTTGATCAGACTAGCGGGAGGGCCAGATACGCAGTATTTT.

The chain employs TRBV9 and TRBJ2-3; D gene unclear. Germline values: CDR1 SGDLS, CDR2 YYNGEE. V was cut by 1 base and J by 0 bases, with 9 bases left in between. CDR3 length equals 15 residues. The CDR3 sequence is CASSVSATSTDTQYF. In DNA form, the CDR3 reads TGTGCCAGCAGCGTAAGCGCCACTAGCACAGATACGCAGTATTTT.

CDR3 sequence reads: CASSREWRGDSYEQYF. CDR3 in DNA: TGCGCCAGCAGCCGTGAATGGAGAGGGGACTCCTACGAGCAGTACTTC. The chain carries TRBV4-3 and TRBJ2-7; D might be TRBD1 or TRBD2, each matching 5 bases. Deletions cut 4 bases from V and 0 bases from J, with 16 bases between. CDR3 length: 16 residues. Germline V gene lookup returns CDR1 LGHNA and CDR2 YSLEER.

V and J are TRBV5-6 and TRBJ1-1; 11 nucleotides agree with TRBD1. The germline V gene has CDR1 SGHDT and CDR2 YYEEEE. The junction had 5 bases not matched to a gene; V was cut back by 6 bases and J by 10 bases. There are 12 residues in the CDR3. DNA of the CDR3: TGTGCCAGCATCGGACAGGGGGCTAGAGCTTTCTTT. Residues: CASIGQGARAFF.